A selection of T cell receptor beta chains follows, all from one sample in a study of blood T cell repertoires in COVID-19. Clones were read by immunoSEQ multiplex PCR, and TCRdb kept only the in-frame ones, dropping some. The table has about 160,000 clones, over 65% seen once; the top ten hold 7% to 9%. Input material: peripheral blood. The origin of the receptors is a man aged 60 to 75 with acute or convalescent COVID-19. Both conserved end residues are part of each CDR3. A D gene is named only where the DNA matches it firmly. Size values are once, few and many counts, or a class for expanded clones, and some rows have none.

clone_size,v_call,j_call,d_call,cdr3_nt,cdr3_aa
-,TRBV5-6,TRBJ1-1,TRBD1,TGTGCCAGCAGCGACTCGGGACAGGGGAGAACTGAAGCTTTCTTT,CASSDSGQGRTEAFF
-,TRBV27,TRBJ2-5,-,TGTGCCAGCAGTCTACAGGGAAAGGGAGAGACCCAGTACTTC,CASSLQGKGETQYF
-,TRBV7-9,TRBJ1-4,-,TGTGCCAGCAGCTTAGATGACAGTCTCGCTGGCGAAAAACTGTTTTTT,CASSLDDSLAGEKLFF
-,TRBV30,TRBJ1-5,TRBD1,TGTGCCTGCAGCAGCGGACAGGGCAATCAGCCCCAGCATTTT,CACSSGQGNQPQHF
once,TRBV2,TRBJ2-7,TRBD2,TGTGCCAGCAGTGTACCCCTAGGGACTAGCGGGGGATCCTACGAGCAGTACTTC,CASSVPLGTSGGSYEQYF
-,TRBV27,TRBJ1-1,-,TGTGCCAGCAGGGGGCAAGGGACTGAAGCTTTCTTT,CASRGQGTEAFF
-,TRBV15,TRBJ2-2,-,TGTGCCACCAGCAGAGAAGGGGCAGGCCCGAACACCGGGGAGCTGTTTTTT,CATSREGAGPNTGELFF
-,TRBV18,TRBJ2-7,TRBD1,TGTGCCAGCTCACCACCGGGACAGGTCTACGAGCAGTACTTC,CASSPPGQVYEQYF
few,TRBV7-9,TRBJ2-4,TRBD2,TGTGCCAGCAGCTTTTTTAGCGGGGCCGCCAAAAACATTCAGTACTTC,CASSFFSGAAKNIQYF
-,TRBV19,TRBJ2-5,TRBD2,TGTGCCAGCGGACTAGCGGGGTTGGAGACCCAGTACTTC,CASGLAGLETQYF
-,TRBV6-6,TRBJ1-1,TRBD1,TGTGCCAGCAGTCGGACAGGGGGCGGTGAAGCTTTCTTT,CASSRTGGGEAFF
-,TRBV4-1,TRBJ2-1,TRBD1,TGCGCCAGCAGCCAAGTAAGGGACAGGGACGATGAGCAGTTCTTC,CASSQVRDRDDEQFF
few,TRBV5-4,TRBJ1-1,TRBD1,TGTGCCAGCAGCATACAGGGGGCGCGCTCTGAAGCTTTCTTT,CASSIQGARSEAFF
few,TRBV5-6,TRBJ1-1,TRBD1,TGTGCCAGCACTTCGACAGGGGGCACCACTGAAGCTTTCTTT,CASTSTGGTTEAFF
-,TRBV28,TRBJ2-5,TRBD2,TGTGCCAGCAGTTTGGCGGGGGGTCGGGGTGAGACCCAGTACTTC,CASSLAGGRGETQYF
-,TRBV9,TRBJ2-1,TRBD2,TGTGCCAGCAGCGGGAGCGGGGGGGTCGCCTACAATGAGCAGTTCTTC,CASSGSGGVAYNEQFF
-,TRBV6-2/TRBV6-3,TRBJ2-7,-,TGTGCCAGCAGTTATAATGGGGTGGACAGCACCTACGAGCAGTACTTC,CASSYNGVDSTYEQYF
few,TRBV5-6,TRBJ1-1,-,TGTGCCAGCAGCTTGGTTGCTAGCACTGAAGCTTTCTTT,CASSLVASTEAFF
-,TRBV5-1,TRBJ2-1,-,TGCGCCAGCAGAATGTTACTAGAAGGTAGTGGTGAGCAGTTCTTC,CASRMLLEGSGEQFF
-,TRBV4-1,TRBJ2-7,TRBD1,TGCGCCAGCAGTACGGAGACAGGGGATTACTACGAGCAGTACTTC,CASSTETGDYYEQYF
-,TRBV6-5,TRBJ1-1,TRBD1,TGTGCCAGCAGTTTCCAGGACAGGTTGAACACTGAAGCTTTCTTT,CASSFQDRLNTEAFF
-,TRBV19,TRBJ1-3,-,TGTGCCAGTAGTATTGCAGATGGAAACACCATATATTTT,CASSIADGNTIYF
-,TRBV4-3,TRBJ1-5,-,TGCGCCAGCAGCCAAGATTCCGGGGGTGCCAATCAGCCCCAGCATTTT,CASSQDSGGANQPQHF
-,TRBV5-6,TRBJ1-1,-,TGTGCCAGCAGGAACAGGGTCAAGGCTGAAGCTTTCTTT,CASRNRVKAEAFF
-,TRBV19,TRBJ1-6,-,TGTGCCAGTAGTATAGTGGCCCAGGGGTATTCACCCCTCCACTTT,CASSIVAQGYSPLHF
-,TRBV7-3,TRBJ1-2,-,TGTGCCAGCGGATGGGGCAAGATCTATGGCTACACCTTC,CASGWGKIYGYTF
-,TRBV5-1,TRBJ1-3,TRBD1,TGCGCCAGCTCGATGACAGGGGAGGGAAACACCATATATTTT,CASSMTGEGNTIYF
-,TRBV6-6,TRBJ2-2,-,TGTGCCAGCAGTTATATCGGGGAGCTGTTTTTT,CASSYIGELFF
-,TRBV2,TRBJ2-7,TRBD1,TGTGCCAGCAGTGTTTATCCGGGACAGACCTACGAGCAGTACTTC,CASSVYPGQTYEQYF
-,TRBV7-2,TRBJ2-1,-,TGTGCCAGCAGCTTATTATTGGGGCAATACAATGAGCAGTTCTTC,CASSLLLGQYNEQFF
-,TRBV2,TRBJ1-5,-,TGTGCCAGCAGTCCGTCCGGGGGCAATCAGCCCCAGCATTTT,CASSPSGGNQPQHF
-,TRBV5-8,TRBJ1-2,TRBD1,TGTGCCAGCAGCCAAGATGTGACAGGGGCCTTCTATGGCTACACCTTC,CASSQDVTGAFYGYTF
-,TRBV24-1,TRBJ1-2,TRBD1,TGTGCCACCAGTGATTTTTCGACAGGGACTGGCTACACCTTC,CATSDFSTGTGYTF
-,TRBV12-5,TRBJ2-3,-,TGTGCTAGTGGTTTGGTGGGCCTGGGGAGGACAGATACGCAGTATTTT,CASGLVGLGRTDTQYF
-,TRBV5-6,TRBJ1-1,TRBD1,TGTGCCAGCAGCTTTCGCGGGACAGCAGAAGCTTTCTTT,CASSFRGTAEAFF
-,TRBV30,TRBJ1-1,TRBD1,TGTGCCTGGAGTGAGACAGGGTCGGCCACTGAAGCTTTCTTT,CAWSETGSATEAFF
-,TRBV12-3/TRBV12-4,TRBJ1-1,-,TGTGCCAGCAGTTCCCGACAGGCAGCTTTCTTT,CASSSRQAAFF
-,TRBV4-3,TRBJ2-1,-,TGCGCCAGCAGCCAAGAGAGAAAAAGAGAGCAGTTCTTC,CASSQERKREQFF
-,TRBV18,TRBJ2-7,TRBD2,TGTGCCAGCTCACCCCCGGGACTAGCGTTCGGCGAGCAGTACTTC,CASSPPGLAFGEQYF
-,TRBV5-1,TRBJ2-2,TRBD1,TGCGCCAGCAGCCCTAAGTTTAAGACAGGGGGCTCGGGGGAGCTGTTTTTT,CASSPKFKTGGSGELFF
-,TRBV29-1,TRBJ2-3,-,TGCAGCGTTAGGGGGGGGCTGGGCACAGATACGCAGTATTTT,CSVRGGLGTDTQYF
-,TRBV28,TRBJ2-1,TRBD2,TGTGCCAGCAGACCCAGCGGGGCAACAAACAATGAGCAGTTCTTC,CASRPSGATNNEQFF
-,TRBV28,TRBJ1-5,-,TGTGCCAGCAGTATCGAGGGCCCTGTGAGCAATCAGCCCCAGCATTTT,CASSIEGPVSNQPQHF
-,TRBV4-1,TRBJ1-1,-,TGCGCCAGCAGCCAAGATCTAAACACTGAAGCTTTCTTT,CASSQDLNTEAFF
-,TRBV10-2,TRBJ2-7,TRBD2,TGCGCCAGCAGGCCCGGACTAGCGGACACCTACGAGCAGTACTTC,CASRPGLADTYEQYF
few,TRBV27,TRBJ2-7,TRBD1,TGTGCCAGCAGTCACTCGACAGGGGACGGCCCCTACGAGCAGTACTTC,CASSHSTGDGPYEQYF
-,TRBV9,TRBJ2-1,TRBD2,TGTGCCAGCAGCGTAGGCCCGGGGGGTTCCTACAATGAGCAGTTCTTC,CASSVGPGGSYNEQFF
large,TRBV30,TRBJ2-7,-,TGTGCCTGGAGTGCAGGCTACGAGCAGTACTTC,CAWSAGYEQYF